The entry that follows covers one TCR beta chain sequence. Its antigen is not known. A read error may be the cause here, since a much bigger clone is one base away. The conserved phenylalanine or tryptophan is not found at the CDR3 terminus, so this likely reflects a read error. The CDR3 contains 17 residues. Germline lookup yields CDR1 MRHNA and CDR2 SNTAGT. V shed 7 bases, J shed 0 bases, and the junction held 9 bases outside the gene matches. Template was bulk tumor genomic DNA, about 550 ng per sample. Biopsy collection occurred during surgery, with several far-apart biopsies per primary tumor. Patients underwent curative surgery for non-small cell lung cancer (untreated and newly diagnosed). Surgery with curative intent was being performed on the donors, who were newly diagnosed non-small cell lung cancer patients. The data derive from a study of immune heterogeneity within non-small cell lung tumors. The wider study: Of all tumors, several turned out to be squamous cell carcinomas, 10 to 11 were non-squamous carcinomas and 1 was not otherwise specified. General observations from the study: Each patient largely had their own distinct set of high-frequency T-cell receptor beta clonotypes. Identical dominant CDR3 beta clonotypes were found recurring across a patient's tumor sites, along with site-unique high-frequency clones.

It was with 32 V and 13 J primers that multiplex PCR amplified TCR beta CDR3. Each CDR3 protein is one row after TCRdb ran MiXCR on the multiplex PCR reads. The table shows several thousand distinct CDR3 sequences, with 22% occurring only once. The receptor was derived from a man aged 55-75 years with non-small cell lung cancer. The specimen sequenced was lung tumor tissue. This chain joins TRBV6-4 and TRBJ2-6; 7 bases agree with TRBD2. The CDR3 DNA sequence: TGTGCCAGCACCAGTCGGGCGGGAGTCTCTGGGGCCAACGTCCTGACTTCC. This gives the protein CASTSRAGVSGANVLTS.